These 21 T cell receptor beta chains share one sample of origin, sequenced in a study of response to subunit inactivated influenza vaccine. Each CDR3 protein is one row after TCRdb ran MiXCR on the RT-PCR reads. Of 700,000 to 900,000 distinct CDR3 sequences listed, approximately 22% were seen once; the top ten hold roughly 10%. This material consisted of PBMCs from blood, taken roughly 5 days after vaccination. The source is a man between 50 and 59 years old who received an inactivated influenza vaccine.

The chain joins TRBV12-3 or TRBV12-4 to TRBJ2-7; 8 bases agree with TRBD2. The CDR3 covers 15 residues. J lost 0 bases, V lost 10 bases, and 11 bases had no gene match. The CDR3 is CATRLAGGASYEQYF. For the CDR3, the DNA is TGTGCCACCCGACTTGCCGGGGGGGCCTCCTACGAGCAGTACTTC.

The chain couples TRBV11-2 to TRBJ2-1; the match to TRBD2 covers 15 bases. CDR3 size: 17 residues. CDR1 is SGHAT and CDR2 is FQNNGV in the germline V gene. Unmatched junction bases numbered 6, after V lost 3 bases and J lost 6 bases. The CDR3 nucleotides are TGTGCCAGCAGCTTCGCCGGGACTAGCGGGGGGTCCAATGAGCAGTTCTTC. Residues: CASSFAGTSGGSNEQFF. Filled out from reference TRBV11-2 and TRBJ2-1, the complete variable domain reads EAGVAQSPRYKIIEKRQSVAFWCNPISGHATLYWYQQILGQGPKLLIQFQNNGVVDDSQLPKDRFSAERLKGVDSTLKIQPAKLEDSAVYLCASSFAGTSGGSNEQFFGPGTRLTVL.

The chain uses TRBV5-1 and TRBJ2-2, with 12 nucleotides matching TRBD2. Germline assignment: CDR1 SGHRS and CDR2 YFSETQ. With V trimmed by 4 bases and J by 1 base, 8 bases remained unmatched. The CDR3 contains 18 residues. CDR3 region: CASSMRTSGTWNTGELFF. For the CDR3, the DNA is TGCGCCAGCAGCATGAGGACTAGCGGGACTTGGAACACCGGGGAGCTGTTTTTT.

This clonotype has a handful of counts. The chain uses TRBV20-1 and TRBJ2-2, with a possible D match to TRBD2 (5 bases). Germline lookup yields CDR1 DFQATT and CDR2 SNEGSKA (reference sequence). With 1 base removed from V and 4 bases from J, the gap between germline ends came to 16 bases. The CDR3 totals 16 residues. CDR3 bases: TGCAGTGCTAGAGCCTTTTTAGCGCCTGGCACCGGGGAGCTGTTTTTT. This encodes CSARAFLAPGTGELFF.

This clonotype was seen a handful of times. The rearrangement links TRBV24-1 to TRBJ2-1; D perhaps matches TRBD2 (8 bases). Trimming took 2 bases from V and 0 from J, leaving 19 bases between them. The CDR3 sequence is 19 residues long. Germline V lookup: CDR1 KGHDR, CDR2 SFDVKD. CDR3 sequence: CATSDSSGRGLVSYNEQFF. The DNA for the CDR3 is TGTGCCACCAGTGATTCTTCCGGGAGGGGGCTCGTCTCCTACAATGAGCAGTTCTTC.

This clonotype was observed many times. The rearrangement links TRBV20-1 to TRBJ2-7; 8 bases agree with TRBD1. Germline assignment: CDR1 DFQATT and CDR2 SNEGSKA (reference sequence). The length of the CDR3 is 13 residues. Unmatched junction bases numbered 5, after V lost 4 bases and J lost 3 bases. The CDR3 sequence is CSATTGGIYEQYF. The CDR3 coding sequence is TGCAGTGCTACCACAGGGGGTATCTACGAGCAGTACTTC.

This clonotype has only a few counts. This chain joins TRBV7-9 and TRBJ2-5; D is ambiguous. The CDR3 sequence is 14 residues long. V lost 5 bases and J 3 bases, leaving 13 bases between the germline ends. CDR1 is SEHNR and CDR2 is FQNEAQ in the germline V gene (reference sequence). CDR3 nucleotide sequence: TGTGCCAGCAGCCATCCTGGTCGTGAAGAGACCCAGTACTTC. It encodes CASSHPGREETQYF.

The CDR3 region is CSACRNNNEQFF. CDR3 coding DNA: TGCAGTGCATGTCGTAATAACAATGAGCAGTTCTTC. This chain uses TRBV20-1 with TRBJ2-1; D not resolved. The length of the CDR3 is 12 residues. The V end lost 6 bases, the J end lost 5 bases, and 11 bases lay between the germline ends. Germline assignment: CDR1 DFQATT and CDR2 SNEGSKA (reference sequence).

This chain links TRBV24-1 with TRBJ1-1; D perhaps matches TRBD1 (6 bases). The V end was cut by 2 bases, the J end by 7 bases, with 10 bases between. This CDR3 has 13 amino acids. Per the germline V gene, CDR1 is KGHDR and CDR2 is SFDVKD. CDR3 in amino acids: CATSDYSRGEAFF. The CDR3, as DNA: TGTGCCACCAGTGATTACTCCAGGGGTGAAGCTTTCTTT.

This rearrangement joins TRBV4-1 to TRBJ1-1, with D maybe TRBD1 (5 bases). V was cut by 0 bases and J by 1 base, with 12 bases left in between. CDR3 length: 16 amino acids. Germline V gene data show CDR1 as MGHRA and CDR2 as YSYEKL. CDR3 amino acids: CASSQERGAGNTEAFF. For the CDR3, the DNA is TGCGCCAGCAGCCAAGAAAGGGGTGCCGGGAACACTGAAGCTTTCTTT.

V and J are TRBV20-1 and TRBJ2-7; TRBD2 matches at 9 bases. Germline loops: CDR1 DFQATT, CDR2 SNEGSKA (reference sequence). The CDR3 runs 15 residues. Trimming cost V 0 bases and J 4 bases; bases outside gene matches: 7. The CDR3 region has the DNA TGCAGTGCTAGAGATTCGACTAGCGGTATTTACGAGCAGTACTTC. Its protein product is CSARDSTSGIYEQYF.

The chain combines TRBV12-3 or TRBV12-4 with TRBJ2-7; TRBD1 is a possible D gene (6 bases). The CDR3 runs to 16 residues. The V and J ends lost 8 bases and 4 bases respectively, with 24 bases between them. CDR3 nucleotides: TGTGCCAGCGGACATGTAACAGGGCGTCTCCTTTACGAGCAGTACTTC. Residues: CASGHVTGRLLYEQYF.

This chain uses TRBV11-2 with TRBJ2-1; 8 bases fit TRBD2. CDR1 SGHAT and CDR2 FQNNGV come from the germline V gene. Losses at the gene ends were 1 base for V and 6 bases for J; bases not matched to a gene: 8. The CDR3 has 16 amino acids. CDR3: CASSLVAGGGANEQFF. CDR3 DNA: TGTGCCAGCAGCTTAGTAGCCGGGGGGGGGGCCAATGAGCAGTTCTTC.

V gene TRBV20-1 combines with J gene TRBJ1-2; D gene ambiguous. The germline V gene has CDR1 DFQATT and CDR2 SNEGSKA (reference sequence). With 7 bases removed from V and 8 bases from J, the gap between germline ends came to 14 bases. The CDR3 has 11 amino acids. CDR3 residues: CSGSGLNGYTF. CDR3 coding DNA: TGCAGTGGTTCCGGGTTAAACGGCTACACCTTC.

V usage is TRBV20-1 and J usage is TRBJ1-1; no definite D call. The CDR3 consists of 14 residues. Trimming took 1 base from V and 5 from J, leaving 14 bases between them. Germline V gene sequence: CDR1 DFQATT, CDR2 SNEGSKA (reference sequence). In DNA form, the CDR3 reads TGCAGTGCTAGAGCTCTTCAAGGCATTACTGAAGCTTTCTTT. Residues: CSARALQGITEAFF.

CDR3 sequence (DNA): TGTGCCAGCAGTAGCACCACGGGACTAGCGGGGTACGAGCAGTACTTC. Protein sequence: CASSSTTGLAGYEQYF. V and J are TRBV12-3 or TRBV12-4 and TRBJ2-7; 13 bases are shared with TRBD2. The junction had 8 bases not matched to a gene; V was cut back by 5 bases and J by 4 bases. This CDR3 has 16 amino acids.

The chain is built from TRBV4-3 and TRBJ2-3; D gene uncertain. V was clipped by 1 base and J by 10 bases, with 9 bases between them. Germline CDR1 reads LGHNA; CDR2 reads YSLEER. This CDR3 contains 12 residues. The CDR3 DNA follows: TGCGCCAGCAGCCAAGGAGGAGTCGCGCAGTATTTT. Translating gives CASSQGGVAQYF.

In this sample, this clonotype turned up a few times. V is TRBV3-1 and J is TRBJ2-7; 8 bases line up with TRBD1. Germline assignment: CDR1 LGHDT and CDR2 YNNKEL (reference sequence). This CDR3 contains 14 residues. V trimming: 2 bases; J trimming: 6 bases; junction bases outside the gene matches: 6. The CDR3 DNA follows: TGTGCCAGCAGCCAATCGACAGGGGTGGGCGAGCAGTACTTC. Protein sequence: CASSQSTGVGEQYF.

This clonotype came up a few times. The chain has TRBV20-1 and TRBJ2-5; unclear D gene. V was shortened by 3 bases and J by 5 bases, with 10 bases between the two germline ends. CDR3 length: 12 amino acids. Per germline, CDR1 DFQATT and CDR2 SNEGSKA (reference sequence). Here the CDR3 reads CSARSVGETQYF. The CDR3 nucleotides are TGCAGTGCTAGGAGCGTCGGGGAGACCCAGTACTTC.

The rearrangement joins TRBV20-1 to TRBJ2-1; 9 bases are a match to TRBD1. Germline values: CDR1 DFQATT, CDR2 SNEGSKA (reference sequence). Trimming removed 2 bases from V and 10 bases from J; junction bases left unmatched: 18. The CDR3 length is 17 residues. Here the CDR3 reads CSARPFSGTGPNAEQFF. In nucleotides, the CDR3 is TGCAGTGCTAGACCATTTTCCGGGACAGGGCCTAATGCGGAGCAGTTCTTC.

In its sample, this clonotype was seen a few times. The rearrangement uses TRBV4-2 and TRBJ2-1, with 14 bases identical to TRBD2. Germline values: CDR1 LGHNA, CDR2 YNFKEQ. Trimming cost V 4 bases and J 9 bases; bases outside gene matches: 29. CDR3 length: 23 amino acids. CDR3 sequence (DNA): TGTGCCAGCAGCCTTTCCGGGACAGGGGGCCGCCGACTAGCGGGAGGGAGGAAGCCTGAGCAGTTCTTC. This encodes CASSLSGTGGRRLAGGRKPEQFF.